This TCR beta chain was observed in a study of PD-L1 blockade in urothelial cancer. The CDR3 is 18 residues long. Germline V gene sequence: CDR1 LNHDA, CDR2 SQIVND (reference sequence). Trimming cost V 9 bases and J 0 bases; bases outside gene matches: 16. Clones were read by immunoSEQ multiplex PCR, and TCRdb kept only the in-frame ones, dropping some. The sample consists of 44,000 or so clones, roughly four fifths of them appearing once. The source material was PBMCs, sampled around atezolizumab (anti-PD-L1) treatment. The TCR comes from a man in his sixties or seventies with urothelial cancer. The chain couples TRBV19 to TRBJ1-3; 8 positions match TRBD1. This chain's CDR3 is CASIGQWGQAISGNTIYF. CDR3 in DNA: TGTGCCAGCATAGGACAGTGGGGACAGGCGATCTCTGGAAACACCATATATTTT.